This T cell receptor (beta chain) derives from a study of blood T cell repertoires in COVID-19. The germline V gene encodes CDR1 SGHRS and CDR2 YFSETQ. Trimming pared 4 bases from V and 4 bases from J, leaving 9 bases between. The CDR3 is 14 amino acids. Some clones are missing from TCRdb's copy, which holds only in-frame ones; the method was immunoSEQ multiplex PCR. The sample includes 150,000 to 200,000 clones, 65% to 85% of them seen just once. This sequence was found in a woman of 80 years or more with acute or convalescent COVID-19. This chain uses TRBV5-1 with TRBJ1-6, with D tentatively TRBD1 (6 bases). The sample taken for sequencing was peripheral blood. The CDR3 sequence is CASSTGQYNSPLHF. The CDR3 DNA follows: TGCGCCAGCAGCACAGGACAGTATAATTCACCCCTCCACTTT.